The present entry profiles one TCR beta chain with its context. The germline gene is not matched at one end of the junction; a read error may be the cause. The source of the sample is a study of tumor-infiltrating lymphocytes in primary liver carcinoma. Blood RNA was derived from unsorted whole blood, and germline DNA was extracted too. cDNA specific to TCR beta was made from around 470 ng of total RNA, with a constant-region primer employed for priming. TCR beta libraries came from three nested multiplex PCR rounds using slightly modified ARM-PCR. TCRdb independently ran MiXCR on the multiplex PCR reads; one entry per CDR3 protein. Of approximately 330,000 distinct CDR3 sequences in the sample, less than 70% were seen once. The sample taken for sequencing was peripheral blood. This sequence was found in a man aged 35-49 years with primary liver carcinoma and hepatitis B virus infection.

For the CDR3, the DNA is TGTGCCAGCAGTCACTCGGTCCTGAGAGATGGCCGCACCTTC. It encodes CASSHSVLRDGRTF. V usage is TRBV6-5 and J usage is TRBJ1-2; no clear D. This CDR3 contains 14 residues. From germline, CDR1 is MNHEY and CDR2 SVGAGI.